One sample yielded the 24 T cell receptor beta chains listed below, sequenced in a study of blood T cell repertoires in COVID-19. Profiled with immunoSEQ multiplex PCR; TCRdb holds only in-frame clones, not every one. The sample records around 110,000 clones, roughly 88% being singletons. The sequenced sample was peripheral blood. These receptors were obtained from a woman between 65 and 79 years old with acute or convalescent COVID-19.

This clone is a singleton in its sample. The chain is built from TRBV12-3 or TRBV12-4 and TRBJ2-1, with 8 nucleotides matching TRBD1. CDR3 size: 13 residues. J gave up 6 bases and V 7 bases, and 5 bases lay outside the gene matches. The CDR3 region is CASTTGGTNEQFF. The CDR3 region has the DNA TGTGCCAGCACCACAGGGGGAACCAATGAGCAGTTCTTC.

V is TRBV5-1 and J is TRBJ1-4; 10 bases are shared with TRBD1. J lost 8 bases, V lost 0 bases, and 13 bases had no gene match. CDR1 and CDR2 (germline): SGHRS, YFSETQ. The CDR3 is made up of 18 amino acids. The CDR3: CASSLDPPGTGVGEKLFF. CDR3 DNA: TGCGCCAGCAGCTTGGATCCCCCCGGGACAGGGGTAGGGGAAAAACTGTTTTTT.

This clone has just one count. V is TRBV7-2 and J is TRBJ1-4, with 8 bases identical to TRBD1. J was trimmed by 6 bases and V by 1 base; bases with no gene match: 4. The CDR3 totals 15 residues. Germline V gene lookup returns CDR1 SGHTA and CDR2 FQGNSA. CDR3 bases: TGTGCCAGCAGCTTAGTCTCGGGACAGGATGAAAAACTGTTTTTT. This gives the protein CASSLVSGQDEKLFF.

The gene calls are TRBV3-1 (or the pseudogene TRBV3-2) and TRBJ2-1, with D perhaps TRBD1 (8 bases). This CDR3 is 16 amino acids long. CDR1 is LGHDT, CDR2 YNNKEL, per germline (reference sequence). Trimming cost V 1 base and J 2 bases, with 12 bases left between them. For the CDR3, the DNA is TGTGCCAGCAGCCAAGGTACAGGGGGGGCCTACAATGAGCAGTTCTTC. The encoded protein is CASSQGTGGAYNEQFF.

This clone was seen a few times. The CDR3, as DNA: TGTGCCAGCAGCTTGGGGGCGCGAGAGACCCAGTACTTC. Translation gives CASSLGARETQYF. The chain uses TRBV5-4 and TRBJ2-5, with D hard to call. Trimming took off 0 bases at V and 4 bases at J, with 7 bases between the two ends. Germline CDR1 is SGHNT and CDR2 is YYREEE (reference sequence). The CDR3 length is 13 residues.

This clone has a handful of counts. This chain connects TRBV7-8 to TRBJ1-4; 7 nucleotides align to TRBD1. Per the germline V gene, CDR1 is SGHVS and CDR2 is FQNEAQ. With V trimmed by 4 bases and J by 4 bases, 9 bases remained unmatched. The CDR3 contains 16 residues. Here the CDR3 DNA reads TGTGCCAGCAGCTCTCCTACGGGACAGATTAATGAAAAACTGTTTTTT. Translating it yields CASSSPTGQINEKLFF.

The rearrangement uses TRBV4-2 and TRBJ2-1, with 8 bases aligning to TRBD2. Germline V CDR1 and CDR2: LGHNA, YNFKEQ. Trimming took 8 bases from V and 0 from J; bases not matched to a gene: 9. The CDR3 loop spans 16 amino acids. CDR3 coding DNA: TGTGCCAGCGGGACCGGGACTAGGGCCTCCTACAATGAGCAGTTCTTC. Its translation is CASGTGTRASYNEQFF.

This chain links TRBV10-3 with TRBJ1-5; unclear D gene. V lost 2 bases and J lost 5, with 10 bases in between. The germline V gene has CDR1 ENHRY and CDR2 SYGVKD. CDR3 size: 14 residues. The CDR3 protein is CAISERTTDQPQHF. The CDR3 DNA follows: TGTGCCATCAGTGAGAGAACGACTGATCAGCCCCAGCATTTT.

The chain joins TRBV5-6 to TRBJ1-2; the match to TRBD1 covers 10 bases. Germline CDR1 SGHDT, CDR2 YYEEEE. The CDR3 runs 15 residues. V shed 3 bases and J 6 bases; nucleotides not matched to a gene: 8. The CDR3 coding sequence is TGTGCCAGCAGCTCCCGGGACAGGGGCGTCGATGGCTACACCTTC. It is translated as CASSSRDRGVDGYTF.

The sample holds a few counts of this clone. The chain joins TRBV3-1 (or the pseudogene TRBV3-2) to TRBJ1-4, with TRBD1 matching over 12 bases. Germline CDR1 is LGHDT and CDR2 is YNNKEL (reference sequence). The length of the CDR3 is 14 residues. Losses at the gene ends were 4 bases for V and 10 bases for J; bases not matched to a gene: 4. CDR3: CASSPGQGARKLFF. The CDR3 DNA follows: TGTGCCAGCAGCCCGGGACAGGGGGCGCGAAAACTGTTTTTT.

The J gene is TRBJ2-5, the V gene TRBV28; a weak D match, TRBD2 (7 bases). CDR1 and CDR2 (germline): MDHEN, SYDVKM. The CDR3 loop spans 15 amino acids. Between the trimmed V and J ends, which lost 5 bases and 2 bases, there was a span of 15 bases. The DNA of the CDR3 is TGTGCCAGCAGTCCACCGGGGGGCCAACAAGAGACCCAGTACTTC. Its protein product is CASSPPGGQQETQYF.

The chain is built from TRBV11-3 and TRBJ1-1; TRBD1 matches 9 bases. V was pared by 5 bases and J by 1 base, with 11 bases of the junction left unmatched. Per the germline V gene, CDR1 is SGHNT and CDR2 is YENEEA. The CDR3 extends over 17 amino acids. The CDR3 DNA reads as TGTGCCAGCAGCCCAGGCGGGACAGGGATGTCGAACACTGAAGCTTTCTTT. Protein: CASSPGGTGMSNTEAFF.

The CDR3 sequence is CASSGILARGRVAHEQYF. In DNA form, the CDR3 reads TGTGCCAGCAGTGGGATACTAGCTCGGGGGAGGGTCGCCCACGAGCAGTACTTC. This rearrangement joins TRBV2 to TRBJ2-7; 7 bases are a match to TRBD2. J gave up 5 bases and V 4 bases, and 20 bases lay outside the gene matches. Germline V CDR1 and CDR2: SNHLY, FYNNEI. This CDR3 contains 18 residues.

The J gene is TRBJ2-7, the V gene TRBV6-5; possibly TRBD1 for D (6 bases). The CDR3 is 13 residues long. The germline V gene encodes CDR1 MNHEY and CDR2 SVGAGI. Trimming shortened V by 7 bases and J by 0 bases, and 10 bases separated the two germline ends. DNA of the CDR3: TGTGCCAGCACCCTGGACAGCTCCTACGAGCAGTACTTC. This encodes CASTLDSSYEQYF.

The chain recombines TRBV27 with TRBJ1-1; D is possibly TRBD1 (6 bases). The CDR3 is 15 amino acids. The V gene's germline CDR1 is MNHEY and CDR2 SMNVEV (reference sequence). V lost 4 bases and J 6 bases, leaving 18 bases between the germline ends. This CDR3 is CASSSGGAGVSEAFF. The CDR3 DNA sequence: TGTGCCAGCAGTTCGGGGGGGGCAGGGGTATCTGAAGCTTTCTTT.

The V and J genes are TRBV20-1 and TRBJ2-1; D gene unclear. Per the germline V gene, CDR1 is DFQATT and CDR2 is SNEGSKA (reference sequence). CDR3 length equals 10 residues. The V gene lost 5 bases and the J gene lost 8 bases, with 7 bases spanning the gap. CDR3 in amino acids: CSAGPYEQFF. DNA of the CDR3: TGCAGTGCTGGGCCCTATGAGCAGTTCTTC.

V gene TRBV11-2 combines with J gene TRBJ1-2, with a possible D match to TRBD1 (5 bases). Trimming shortened V by 5 bases and J by 7 bases, and 20 bases separated the two germline ends. The CDR3 loop spans 15 amino acids. CDR1 and CDR2 from the germline V gene are SGHAT and FQNNGV. The CDR3, as DNA: TGTGCCAGCAGCCTCCAGGGTGGGCAGTTCGGTGGCTACACCTTC. Translating gives CASSLQGGQFGGYTF. Full variable domain (remainder filled in from reference TRBV11-2 and TRBJ1-2): EAGVAQSPRYKIIEKRQSVAFWCNPISGHATLYWYQQILGQGPKLLIQFQNNGVVDDSQLPKDRFSAERLKGVDSTLKIQPAKLEDSAVYLCASSLQGGQFGGYTFGSGTRLTVV.

The CDR3, as DNA: TGTGCCACCTCCCGGGACAGGGCAACTAATGAAAAACTGTTTTTT. Its translation is CATSRDRATNEKLFF. This chain connects TRBV19 to TRBJ1-4; 9 nucleotides align to TRBD1. The CDR3 runs to 15 residues. Germline V CDR1 and CDR2: LNHDA, SQIVND (reference sequence). V was clipped by 10 bases and J by 0 bases; unmatched bases: 6.

This CDR3 is CASWVLADYGYTF. DNA for the CDR3: TGTGCCAGCTGGGTCTTGGCGGACTATGGCTACACCTTC. The rearrangement links TRBV2 to TRBJ1-2; D gene unclear. CDR1 and CDR2 (germline): SNHLY, FYNNEI. V lost 8 bases, J lost 3 bases, and 13 bases lay in between. The CDR3 loop spans 13 amino acids.

This chain connects TRBV6-6 to TRBJ2-7; TRBD1 matches at 7 bases. CDR3 length: 16 residues. Germline trimming cut 5 bases from V and 3 bases from J; bases unmatched to any gene: 13. Germline V gives CDR1 MNHNY, CDR2 SVGAGI (reference sequence). This CDR3 is CASSSTPLGQHYEQYF. The DNA for the CDR3 is TGTGCCAGCAGTAGCACCCCCCTGGGACAGCACTACGAGCAGTACTTC.

This chain links TRBV5-1 with TRBJ2-7, with D perhaps matching TRBD2 (7 bases). V lost 4 bases, J lost 2 bases, and 16 bases lay in between. The CDR3 contains 15 residues. CDR1 SGHRS and CDR2 YFSETQ come from the germline V gene. The CDR3 loop reads CASSLTGGPPYEQYF. The DNA of the CDR3 is TGCGCCAGCAGCCTGACGGGGGGCCCACCCTACGAGCAGTACTTC. The full variable domain, in which reference TRBV5-1 and TRBJ2-7 provide the parts outside the CDR3, is KAGVTQTPRYLIKTRGQQVTLSCSPISGHRSVSWYQQTPGQGLQFLFEYFSETQRNKGNFPGRFSGRQFSNSRSEMNVSTLELGDSALYLCASSLTGGPPYEQYFGPGTRLTVT.

The chain joins TRBV19 to TRBJ1-6; 10 bases agree with TRBD1. The CDR3 has 14 amino acids. Germline assignment: CDR1 LNHDA and CDR2 SQIVND (reference sequence). V trimming: 6 bases; J trimming: 7 bases; junction bases outside the gene matches: 3. CDR3 amino acids: CASRGQGNNSPLHF. CDR3 DNA sequence: TGTGCCAGTAGGGGACAGGGGAACAATTCACCCCTCCACTTT. The entire variable domain, with the rest obtained from reference TRBV19 and TRBJ1-6, is as follows: DGGITQSPKYLFRKEGQNVTLSCEQNLNHDAMYWYRQDPGQGLRLIYYSQIVNDFQKGDIAEGYSVSREKKESFPLTVTSAQKNPTAFYLCASRGQGNNSPLHFGNGTRLTVT.

J is TRBJ2-1 and V is TRBV7-9; TRBD2 is a possible D gene (6 bases). With 6 bases removed from V and 5 bases from J, the gap between germline ends came to 14 bases. The CDR3 sequence is 14 residues long. Per the germline V gene, CDR1 is SEHNR and CDR2 is FQNEAQ (reference sequence). The CDR3 protein is CASRKGGPNNEQFF. The CDR3 DNA sequence: TGTGCCAGCAGAAAAGGAGGGCCGAACAATGAGCAGTTCTTC.

This clone occurred a few times. The chain combines TRBV3-1 (or the pseudogene TRBV3-2) with TRBJ1-1, with 9 positions matching TRBD1. Germline loops: CDR1 LGHDT, CDR2 YNNKEL (reference sequence). V lost 0 bases and J lost 11; bases outside the gene matches: 4. The CDR3 runs 13 residues. CDR3 DNA: TGTGCCAGCAGCCAAGATATAGGGACAGGGGCTTTCTTT. The encoded protein is CASSQDIGTGAFF.